The following is a TCR beta chain sequence with its context. Its target is unknown. This record belongs to a study of T cell responses to AZD1222 COVID-19 vaccine. Study findings and constraints: With two AZD1222 doses given, Spike-specific TCR breadth and depth both rose.

The J segment lost 0 bases and the V segment lost 6 bases, leaving 5 bases of the junction unmatched. The germline V gene encodes CDR1 MNHEY and CDR2 SVGAGI. The CDR3 is 14 amino acids. Assay used: immunoSEQ multiplex PCR; TCRdb lists only in-frame clones, some missing. The table includes more than 85,000 clones, about 95% detected once. Second doses at about 4 or about 12 weeks were pooled. The sample here was peripheral blood, taken 28 days after the second AZD1222 dose. The V call is TRBV6-5, the J call TRBJ2-7, with TRBD1 matching over 7 bases. This TCR derives from an adult who received the AZD1222 COVID-19 vaccine. CDR3 sequence: CASRTGFVSYEQYF. In nucleotides, the CDR3 is TGTGCCAGCAGGACAGGGTTTGTCTCCTACGAGCAGTACTTC.